This TCR beta chain emerged from a study of post-analysis software for immune sequencing data. Study-level findings and limits: Normalized Chao1 diversity was significantly lower in multiple sclerosis patients than in controls. Samples from a shared batch, those prepared together, strongly co-clustered by F measure.

In the case of this clonotype: Its antigen is still unknown.

Presence of unique molecular identifiers characterized the TCR beta cDNA libraries. Input amounts of about 0.95 to 10 million T cells were used. These gave roughly 0.5 million cDNA molecules, so each molecule approximated one T cell. One entry per CDR3 protein results from TCRdb running MiXCR on the PCR reads. In the table there are 600,000 to 700,000 distinct CDR3 sequences, around 64% of which are singletons. The TCR sequence derives from a girl aged 2 to 9 with multiple sclerosis. Input material: blood.

The CDR3 DNA sequence: TGTGCCACCAGCGGGACAGCCTATGGCTACACCTTC. Translating gives CATSGTAYGYTF. V is TRBV24-1 and J is TRBJ1-2; TRBD1 matches 7 bases. This CDR3 has 12 amino acids. In germline, CDR1 is KGHDR, CDR2 SFDVKD. After removal of 7 bases from V and 4 bases from J, the junction contained 2 bases not matched to a gene.